This T cell receptor beta chain was documented in a study of T-cell reconstitution after alpha-beta-depleted transplantation in children (dated by TCRdb to about 2016). Describing the broader study: Using TCR repertoire profiling, the study followed T-cell immune reconstitution in a quantitative way in children after TCRalphabeta/CD19-depleted allogeneic hematopoietic cell transplantation.

The library was obtained by PCR. TCRdb lists the instrument as Illumina HiSeq 2500. Molecular barcoding was employed in the preparation of TCR libraries, with unique molecular identifiers being used to normalize TCRbeta repertoire quantification. In TCRdb, the public reads were trimmed at Q25 with fastp and aligned with MiXCR, with productive beta chains retained. Identical CDR3 protein sequences are pooled into one entry, listed with their most common genes and DNA. This sample lists approximately 400,000 distinct CDR3 sequences; around 9.9% were detected once. The ten biggest clones cover nearly 5.5% of the sample. In this sample, this clonotype turned up a few times. Its cognate antigen has yet to be identified. The record has no base qualities; no much larger clone is one base away. The CDR3 measures 17 amino acids from cysteine to phenylalanine. Only the CDR3 region is kept as DNA, spanning 51 bases read in frame from base 1. CDR1 and CDR2 were assigned from the germline V gene as MNHNS and SASEGT. Trimming at the junction amounts to 0 bases on V and 8 bases on J, and the germline ends lie 20 bases apart.

This clonotype originated in a human donor who donated a stem cell graft to a child with acute myeloid leukemia. The receptor chain draws on TRBV6-1 and TRBJ2-1, with TRBD2 tentatively as D gene (5 bases match). This material consisted of PBMCs from the stem cell graft donor, taken from the stem cell graft. The CDR3 region reads CASSEAWNRGDDYEQFF. The nucleotide sequence is given as TGTGCCAGCAGTGAAGCATGGAACCGGGGTGATGACTATGAGCAGTTCTTC.